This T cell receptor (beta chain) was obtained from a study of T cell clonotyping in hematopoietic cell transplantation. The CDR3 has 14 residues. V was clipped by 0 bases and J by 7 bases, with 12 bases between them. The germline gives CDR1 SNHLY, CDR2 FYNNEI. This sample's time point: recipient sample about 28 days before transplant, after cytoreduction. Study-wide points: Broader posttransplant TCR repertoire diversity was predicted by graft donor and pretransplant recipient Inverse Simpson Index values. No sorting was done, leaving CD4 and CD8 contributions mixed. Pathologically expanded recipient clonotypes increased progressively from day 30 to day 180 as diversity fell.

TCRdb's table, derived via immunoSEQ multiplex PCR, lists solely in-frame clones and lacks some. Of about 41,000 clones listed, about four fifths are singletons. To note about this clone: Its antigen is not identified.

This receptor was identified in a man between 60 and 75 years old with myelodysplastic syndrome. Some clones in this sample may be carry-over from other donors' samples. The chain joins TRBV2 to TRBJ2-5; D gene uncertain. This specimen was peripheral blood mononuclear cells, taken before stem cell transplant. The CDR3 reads CASSEARRGGTQYF. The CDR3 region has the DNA TGTGCCAGCAGTGAAGCCAGGAGAGGTGGGACCCAGTACTTC.